This T cell receptor (beta chain) was sequenced in a study of beta chain features in type 1 diabetes. Study-level findings and limits: Since sequencing was performed on cDNA, cells with high TCR expression could be over-represented.

This clone turned up a few times. The antigen is unknown. Of the isolated RNA, all was reverse transcribed, and so the sequenced material was expressed TCRB transcripts. The average read count of naive, central memory and regulatory T cell samples was about 3.3 million. Measured with immunoSEQ multiplex PCR; TCRdb has only the in-frame clones, and not every one. The sample carries 360,000 or so clones, 15% to 20% recorded once. V lost 2 bases and J lost 6, with 13 bases in between. The CDR3 contains 13 residues. Germline V lookup: CDR1 GTSNPN, CDR2 SVGIG (reference sequence). The V gene is TRBV30, the J gene TRBJ1-1; D is undetermined. Material for sequencing was naive CD4+ T cells from blood. This TCR was sampled from a young woman in good health. CDR3 sequence (DNA): TGTGCCTGGAGTTTCCCGGGATTCGCTGAAGCTTTCTTT. Amino acids: CAWSFPGFAEAFF.